This T cell receptor (beta chain) originates from a study of blood T cell repertoires in COVID-19. Profiling relied on immunoSEQ multiplex PCR, and the TCRdb table lists in-frame clones only, not all of them. The sample carries fewer than 700,000 clones, 85% to 90% recorded once. This sequence was found in a woman aged 45-65 years with COVID-19, enrolled during active disease. The material sequenced was peripheral blood.

The CDR3 bases are TGTGCCAGCAGCCAAGCTAGCGGGGGGGCCTACGAGCAGTACTTC. It translates to CASSQASGGAYEQYF. This sequence joins TRBV4-2 and TRBJ2-7, with 12 bases lining up with TRBD2. This CDR3 has 15 amino acids. Germline assignment: CDR1 LGHNA and CDR2 YNFKEQ. The trim removed 1 base at V and 2 bases at J, leaving 0 bases unmatched.